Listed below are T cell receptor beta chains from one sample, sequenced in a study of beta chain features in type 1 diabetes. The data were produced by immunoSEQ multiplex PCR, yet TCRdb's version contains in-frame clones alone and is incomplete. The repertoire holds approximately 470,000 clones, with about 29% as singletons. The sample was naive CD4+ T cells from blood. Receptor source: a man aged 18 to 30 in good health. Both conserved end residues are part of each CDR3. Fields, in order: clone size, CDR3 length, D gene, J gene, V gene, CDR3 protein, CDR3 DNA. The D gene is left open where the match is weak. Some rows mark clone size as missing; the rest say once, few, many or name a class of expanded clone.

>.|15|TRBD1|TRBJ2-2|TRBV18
CASSPGTVDTGELFF
TGTGCCAGCTCGCCCGGGACAGTTGACACCGGGGAGCTGTTTTTT
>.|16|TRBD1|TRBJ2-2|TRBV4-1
CASSQRQGSNTGELFF
TGCGCCAGCAGCCAGAGACAGGGGTCGAACACCGGGGAGCTGTTTTTT
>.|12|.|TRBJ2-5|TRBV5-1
CASKISQETQYF
TGCGCCAGCAAGATCAGCCAAGAGACCCAGTACTTC
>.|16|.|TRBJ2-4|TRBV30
CAWSDRQQLAKNIQYF
TGTGCCTGGAGTGACCGACAGCAACTAGCCAAAAACATTCAGTACTTC
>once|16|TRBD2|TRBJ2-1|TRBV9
CASSTGTSGKGNEQFF
TGTGCCAGCAGCACCGGGACTAGCGGGAAAGGGAATGAGCAGTTCTTC
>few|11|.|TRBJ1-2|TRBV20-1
CSARDSYGYTF
TGCAGTGCTAGAGATAGCTATGGCTACACCTTC
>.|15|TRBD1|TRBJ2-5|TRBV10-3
CAIRRDRGREETQYF
TGTGCCATCAGGAGGGACAGGGGGCGCGAGGAGACCCAGTACTTC
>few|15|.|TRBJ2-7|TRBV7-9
CASSLASGSFYEQYF
TGTGCCAGCAGCTTAGCGTCAGGTAGTTTCTACGAGCAGTACTTC
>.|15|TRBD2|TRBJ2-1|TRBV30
CAWGLAGGNYNEQFF
TGTGCCTGGGGACTAGCGGGGGGCAACTACAATGAGCAGTTCTTC
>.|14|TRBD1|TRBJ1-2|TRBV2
CASVASGTGAGYTF
TGTGCCAGCGTTGCTTCCGGGACAGGGGCTGGCTACACCTTC
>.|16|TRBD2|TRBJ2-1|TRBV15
CATSRGLAGTYNEQFF
TGTGCCACCAGCAGAGGACTAGCGGGAACCTACAATGAGCAGTTCTTC
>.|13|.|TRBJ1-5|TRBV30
CASRGGRNQPQHF
TGTGCTTCGAGAGGAGGGCGCAATCAGCCCCAGCATTTT
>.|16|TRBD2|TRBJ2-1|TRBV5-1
CASSLGLASTYNEQFF
TGCGCCAGCAGCCTGGGACTAGCTTCCACCTACAATGAGCAGTTCTTC
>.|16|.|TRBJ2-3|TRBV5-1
CASSPGGGSGTDTQYF
TGCGCCAGCAGCCCCGGCGGTGGGAGCGGCACAGATACGCAGTATTTT
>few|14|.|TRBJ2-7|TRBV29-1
CSVGAGLHTNEQYF
TGCAGCGTTGGGGCGGGCCTACATACCAACGAGCAGTACTTC
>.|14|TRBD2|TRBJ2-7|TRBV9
CASGRTSGNYEQYF
TGTGCCAGCGGGAGGACTAGCGGGAACTACGAGCAGTACTTC
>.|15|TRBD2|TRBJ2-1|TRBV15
CATSPIAGSYNEQFF
TGTGCCACCTCGCCCATAGCGGGGTCCTACAATGAGCAGTTCTTC
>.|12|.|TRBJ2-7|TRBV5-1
CASSLGGYEQYF
TGCGCCAGCAGCTTGGGCGGGTACGAGCAGTACTTC
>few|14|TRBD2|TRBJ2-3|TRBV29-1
CSAADLAGADTQYF
TGCAGCGCCGCGGATCTAGCGGGGGCCGATACGCAGTATTTT
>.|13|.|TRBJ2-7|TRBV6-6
CASSPGQSYEQYF
TGTGCCAGCAGTCCCGGACAGTCCTACGAGCAGTACTTC
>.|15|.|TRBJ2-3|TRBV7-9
CASSLSLIGTDTQYF
TGTGCCAGCAGCTTAAGTTTGATCGGCACAGATACGCAGTATTTT
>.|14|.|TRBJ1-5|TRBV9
CASSVAGGHQPQHF
TGTGCCAGCAGCGTAGCCGGGGGCCACCAGCCCCAGCATTTT
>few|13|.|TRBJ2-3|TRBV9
CASSVSGTDTQYF
TGTGCCAGCAGCGTAAGTGGCACAGATACGCAGTATTTT
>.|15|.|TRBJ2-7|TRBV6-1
CASILAAAGSYEQYF
TGTGCCAGCATTCTGGCGGCGGCGGGCTCCTACGAGCAGTACTTC
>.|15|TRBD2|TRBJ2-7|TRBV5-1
CASSLTSGRLYEQYF
TGCGCCAGCAGCTTGACTAGCGGGAGGCTCTACGAGCAGTACTTC
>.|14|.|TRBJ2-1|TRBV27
CASSAYWGLDEQFF
TGTGCCAGCAGCGCTTACTGGGGCCTCGATGAGCAGTTCTTC
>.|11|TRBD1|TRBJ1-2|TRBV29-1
CSVEGTDGYTF
TGCAGCGTGGAAGGGACAGATGGCTACACCTTC
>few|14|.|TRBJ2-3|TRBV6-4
CASSLELHTDTQYF
TGTGCCAGCAGTCTGGAGCTTCACACAGATACGCAGTATTTT
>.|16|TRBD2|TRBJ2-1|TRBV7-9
CASSFLAGGPYNEQFF
TGTGCCAGCAGCTTCCTAGCGGGAGGGCCCTACAATGAGCAGTTCTTC
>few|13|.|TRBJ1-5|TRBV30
CAWSRRSRPPQHF
TGTGCCTGGAGTCGGCGTTCCCGTCCGCCCCAGCATTTT
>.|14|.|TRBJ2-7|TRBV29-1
CSVVGYPMAYEQYF
TGCAGCGTTGTAGGTTATCCGATGGCCTACGAGCAGTACTTC
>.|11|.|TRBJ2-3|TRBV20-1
CSASRDGVNQF
TGCAGTGCTTCCCGGGACGGAGTTAATCAATTT
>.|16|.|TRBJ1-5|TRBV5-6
CASSLAQGFSNQPQHF
TGTGCCAGCAGCTTGGCCCAGGGGTTCAGCAATCAGCCCCAGCATTTT
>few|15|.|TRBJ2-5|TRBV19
CASSLFGRGLETQYF
TGTGCCAGTAGTCTCTTCGGACGGGGTCTTGAGACCCAGTACTTC
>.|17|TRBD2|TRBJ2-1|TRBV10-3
CAISASVNGTSRNEQFF
TGTGCCATCAGTGCCTCCGTGAACGGGACTAGCAGAAATGAGCAGTTCTTC
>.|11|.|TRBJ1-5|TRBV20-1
CSANFLRAQHF
TGCAGTGCTAATTTCCTCAGAGCCCAGCATTTT
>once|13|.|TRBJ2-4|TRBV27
CASSSDGPNIQYF
TGTGCCAGCAGCTCGGACGGACCAAACATTCAGTACTTC
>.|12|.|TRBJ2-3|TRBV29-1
CSAMDGVDTQYF
TGCAGCGCGATGGACGGGGTAGATACGCAGTATTTT
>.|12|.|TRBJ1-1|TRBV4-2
CASSQGGLEAFF
TGTGCCAGCAGCCAAGGGGGGCTGGAAGCTTTCTTT
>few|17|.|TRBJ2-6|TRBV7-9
CASSLKGTRSGANVLTF
TGTGCCAGCAGCTTAAAGGGCACCCGCTCTGGGGCCAACGTCCTGACTTTC
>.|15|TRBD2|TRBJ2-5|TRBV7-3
CASSSTSGRSETQYF
TGTGCCAGCAGCTCTACTAGCGGGAGATCGGAGACCCAGTACTTC
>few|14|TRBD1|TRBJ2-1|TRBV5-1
CASNEQGSYNEQFF
TGCGCCAGCAATGAACAGGGGAGCTACAATGAGCAGTTCTTC
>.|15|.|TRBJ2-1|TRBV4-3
CASSQDYSSYNEQFF
TGCGCCAGCAGCCAAGATTATAGCTCCTACAATGAGCAGTTCTTC
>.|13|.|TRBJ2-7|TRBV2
CASSTTIWYEQYF
TGTGCCAGCAGTACGACTATATGGTACGAGCAGTACTTC
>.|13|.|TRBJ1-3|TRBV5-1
CASSLTRGNTIYF
TGCGCCAGCAGCTTGACGCGGGGAAACACCATATATTTT
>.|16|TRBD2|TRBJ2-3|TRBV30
CAWKAGGPPLTDTQYF
TGTGCCTGGAAGGCGGGAGGGCCCCCGTTAACAGATACGCAGTATTTT
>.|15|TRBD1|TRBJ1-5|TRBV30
CAWSAGQSSNQPQHF
TGTGCCTGGAGTGCGGGACAGTCAAGCAATCAGCCCCAGCATTTT
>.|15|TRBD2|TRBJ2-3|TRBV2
CASSDLAGATDTQYF
TGTGCCAGCAGTGATTTAGCGGGGGCCACAGATACGCAGTATTTT
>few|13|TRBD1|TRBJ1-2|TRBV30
CAGRTGSNYGYTF
TGTGCCGGCCGGACAGGGTCAAACTATGGCTACACCTTC
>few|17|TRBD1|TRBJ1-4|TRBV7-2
CASSPRTGAATNEKLFF
TGTGCCAGCAGCCCCCGGACAGGTGCGGCAACTAATGAAAAACTGTTTTTT
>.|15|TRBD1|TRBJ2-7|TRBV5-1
CASSLEGQGAHEQYF
TGCGCCAGCAGCTTGGAGGGACAGGGTGCCCACGAGCAGTACTTC
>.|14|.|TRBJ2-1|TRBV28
CASSPENYYNEQFF
TGTGCCAGCAGTCCAGAAAATTACTACAATGAGCAGTTCTTC
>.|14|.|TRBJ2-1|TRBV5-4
CASARLRAYNEQFF
TGTGCCAGCGCGAGGCTCCGCGCCTACAATGAGCAGTTCTTC
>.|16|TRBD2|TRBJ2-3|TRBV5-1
CASSWTSGSGPDTQYF
TGCGCCAGCAGCTGGACTAGCGGGAGTGGCCCAGATACGCAGTATTTT
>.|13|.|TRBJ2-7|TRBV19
CATSTRSPYEQYF
TGTGCCACAAGTACTCGGAGTCCCTACGAGCAGTACTTC